This T cell receptor beta chain was found in a study of CD8+CD57+ T cells in acquired aplastic anemia. For the study at large: Isolated CD4+ and CD8+ cells, once sorted, yielded DNA averaging about 3.1 ug.

Patients chosen for sequencing had CD8+CD57+ cells that had expanded, as shown by flow cytometry. All patients had severe acquired aplastic anemia. Using genomic DNA as the template, TCR beta VDJ and CDR3 profiling was carried out. TCRdb reprocessed the reads via MiXCR and lists one record per CDR3 protein. The sample has approximately 260,000 distinct CDR3 sequences, 70% to 85% seen once. V dropped 0 bases and J dropped 6 bases, with 17 bases sitting between them. CDR1 is SGHAT and CDR2 is FQNNGV in the germline V gene. The CDR3 has 16 residues. The gene calls are TRBV11-2 and TRBJ1-2, with a tentative D call TRBD1 (6 bases). Sequencing was done on a sample of sorted CD4+, CD8+, or CD8+CD57+ T cells (not recorded which) from PBMCs. The sequence derives from a human donor with aplastic anemia. CDR3 DNA: TGTGCCAGCAGCTTAGATCTGACAGGTGATTATGATGGCTACACCTTC. It translates to CASSLDLTGDYDGYTF.